The 18 T cell receptor beta chains reported below all come from one sample, sequenced in a study of blood T cell repertoires in COVID-19. Clones were read by immunoSEQ multiplex PCR, and TCRdb kept only the in-frame ones, dropping some. This repertoire shows roughly 400,000 clones, 85% to 90% found once; its top ten account for 1.5% to 2%. Material: PBMCs or T cells enriched from blood (not recorded which). These receptor sequences come from a woman in her 30s who had recovered from COVID-19.

The chain carries TRBV28 and TRBJ2-7; 7 nucleotides line up with TRBD1. The CDR3 totals 14 residues. Germline lookup yields CDR1 MDHEN and CDR2 SYDVKM. V lost 6 bases to trimming and J lost 4 bases; unmatched junction nucleotides: 9. The CDR3 loop reads CASRVGQVLYEQYF. CDR3 in DNA: TGTGCCAGCAGAGTTGGACAGGTTTTATACGAGCAGTACTTC.

This chain joins TRBV11-2 and TRBJ2-7; possible D gene TRBD1, 6 bases. Trimming took off 2 bases at V and 5 bases at J, with 13 bases between the two ends. The CDR3 has 14 amino acids. The germline V gene encodes CDR1 SGHAT and CDR2 FQNNGV. This chain's CDR3 is CASSLSQGRNEQYF. Written as DNA, the CDR3 is TGTGCCAGCAGCTTAAGCCAGGGGCGAAACGAGCAGTACTTC.

This clone was counted a single time. The CDR3 DNA reads as TGCGCCAGCAGCTTGGGCGGGACAGGAATCAATGAGCAGTTCTTC. This encodes CASSLGGTGINEQFF. V is TRBV5-1 and J is TRBJ2-1, with 8 bases identical to TRBD1. V shed 0 bases and J 6 bases; nucleotides not matched to a gene: 5. Germline V gene lookup returns CDR1 SGHRS and CDR2 YFSETQ. The CDR3 loop spans 15 amino acids.

The rearrangement joins TRBV7-2 to TRBJ1-2; 9 positions match TRBD1. V shed 4 bases, J shed 7 bases, and the junction held 7 bases outside the gene matches. Germline assignment: CDR1 SGHTA and CDR2 FQGNSA. The CDR3 has 14 residues. The chain's CDR3 is CASSSTGTGFGYTF. CDR3 nucleotide sequence: TGTGCCAGCAGCTCAACCGGGACAGGGTTTGGCTACACCTTC.

This sequence joins TRBV28 and TRBJ2-6; D gene uncertain. V lost 4 bases to trimming and J lost 0 bases, with 7 bases between them. The germline gives CDR1 MDHEN, CDR2 SYDVKM. This CDR3 region has 15 residues. Here the CDR3 reads CASSSRGSGANVLTF. The DNA for the CDR3 is TGTGCCAGCAGTTCTCGCGGCTCTGGGGCCAACGTCCTGACTTTC.

V usage is TRBV6-6 and J usage is TRBJ2-4, with D unclear. The germline V gene encodes CDR1 MNHNY and CDR2 SVGAGI (reference sequence). The CDR3 is made up of 15 amino acids. Trimming removed 0 bases at V and 1 base at J, with 7 bases between. CDR3 protein: CASSYSEWAKNIQYF. CDR3 sequence (DNA): TGTGCCAGCAGTTACTCTGAGTGGGCCAAAAACATTCAGTACTTC.

The gene calls are TRBV5-1 and TRBJ2-7; 7 bases line up with TRBD1. J was trimmed by 4 bases and V by 4 bases; bases with no gene match: 5. This CDR3 has 13 residues. In germline, CDR1 is SGHRS, CDR2 YFSETQ. CDR3 nucleotides: TGCGCCAGCAGCACCGACAGGGCGTACGAGCAGTACTTC. The encoded protein is CASSTDRAYEQYF.

The J gene is TRBJ1-2, the V gene TRBV7-9; no firm D call. Trimming cost V 8 bases and J 4 bases, with 14 bases left between them. Germline CDR1 SEHNR, CDR2 FQNEAQ (reference sequence). The CDR3 has 13 amino acids. The CDR3 DNA is TGTGCCAGCCTTGGAGGCCTGGGCTATGGCTACACCTTC. Translated, it gives CASLGGLGYGYTF. Variable domain in full (rest from reference TRBV7-9 and TRBJ1-2): DTGVSQNPRHKITKRGQNVTFRCDPISEHNRLYWYRQTLGQGPEFLTYFQNEAQLEKSRLLSDRFSAERPKGSFSTLEIQRTEQGDSAMYLCASLGGLGYGYTFGSGTRLTVV.

The chain has TRBV28 and TRBJ1-5; D is possibly TRBD1 (6 bases). Trimming took 5 bases from V and 5 from J, leaving 19 bases between them. The length of the CDR3 is 16 residues. Per the germline V gene, CDR1 is MDHEN and CDR2 is SYDVKM. The CDR3 coding sequence is TGTGCCAGCAGTGCCTTCCGAAACAGGGTTCATCAGCCCCAGCATTTT. Encoded protein: CASSAFRNRVHQPQHF.

This clone is a singleton in its sample. The chain links TRBV27 to TRBJ1-3; D is unresolved. The V and J ends lost 5 bases and 0 bases respectively, with 14 bases between them. The CDR3 covers 16 residues. Germline V gene data show CDR1 as MNHEY and CDR2 as SMNVEV (reference sequence). The CDR3 coding sequence is TGTGCCAGCAGTCCCAACTTTCGCTCCTCTGGAAACACCATATATTTT. Translation gives CASSPNFRSSGNTIYF.

V is TRBV10-3 and J is TRBJ2-1; 8 positions match TRBD2. This CDR3 region has 16 residues. CDR1 and CDR2 from the germline V gene are ENHRY and SYGVKD. Trimming cost V 3 bases and J 7 bases; bases outside gene matches: 11. The CDR3 reads CAISERSGGPGNEQFF. The CDR3 region has the DNA TGTGCCATCAGTGAAAGAAGCGGGGGCCCGGGGAATGAGCAGTTCTTC.

This clone appeared a few times. The chain employs TRBV28 and TRBJ1-1; TRBD1 is a possible D gene (5 bases). This CDR3 region has 16 residues. Germline CDR1 and CDR2: MDHEN and SYDVKM. The V end lost 5 bases, the J end lost 5 bases, and 21 bases lay between the germline ends. The CDR3 spells CASSGIPGTVRTEAFF. The CDR3 nucleotides are TGTGCCAGCAGTGGCATCCCTGGGACTGTCAGAACTGAAGCTTTCTTT.

This clone was seen a few times. The gene calls are TRBV5-1 and TRBJ2-7; 9 nucleotides line up with TRBD2. The CDR3 runs 15 residues. Germline CDR1 and CDR2: SGHRS and YFSETQ. V shed 5 bases, J shed 3 bases, and the junction held 9 bases outside the gene matches. The CDR3 sequence: CASSLPSGALYEQYF. The CDR3 DNA reads as TGCGCCAGCAGTCTACCTAGCGGGGCGCTCTACGAGCAGTACTTC.

The rearrangement joins TRBV4-3 to TRBJ1-5; 12 nucleotides align to TRBD1. Germline lookup yields CDR1 LGHNA and CDR2 YSLEER. The CDR3 has 19 amino acids. The V gene end was trimmed by 2 bases and the J gene end by 2 bases; junction bases not matched to a gene: 10. CDR3 bases: TGCGCCAGCAGCCAACACGCCGGGACAGGGGGCTATGGCAATCAGCCCCAGCATTTT. It yields the protein CASSQHAGTGGYGNQPQHF.

The V call is TRBV12-3 or TRBV12-4, the J call TRBJ1-2, with D possibly TRBD1 on 6 matching bases. The V end lost 3 bases, the J end lost 4 bases, and 9 bases lay between the germline ends. The CDR3 contains 13 residues. CDR3 region: CASSFGRGYGYTF. The CDR3, as DNA: TGTGCCAGCAGTTTTGGCAGGGGCTATGGCTACACCTTC.

This clone was seen a few times. Additional DNA sequences in this sample encode the identical CDR3. V and J are TRBV27 and TRBJ1-5; D is unresolved. Trimming cost V 5 bases and J 3 bases, with 5 bases left between them. CDR1 MNHEY and CDR2 SMNVEV come from the germline V gene (reference sequence). The CDR3 is made up of 12 amino acids. The CDR3 here is CASSPNNQPQHF. The DNA of the CDR3 is TGTGCCAGCAGTCCCAACAATCAGCCCCAGCATTTT.

CDR3 sequence: CASSLEQGWGQPQHF. The CDR3 DNA reads TGTGCCAGCAGCCTGGAACAGGGATGGGGTCAGCCCCAGCATTTT. V and J are TRBV7-6 and TRBJ1-5; D might be TRBD1 (6 bases). Germline CDR1 reads SGHVS; CDR2 reads FNYEAQ. V lost 5 bases to trimming and J lost 6 bases, with 17 bases between them. The length of the CDR3 is 15 residues.

The V call is TRBV28, the J call TRBJ1-2; no firm D call. This CDR3 spans 16 amino acids. Germline V gene sequence: CDR1 MDHEN, CDR2 SYDVKM. Deletions cut 8 bases from V and 0 bases from J, with 19 bases between. The CDR3 loop is CASREGGRLANYGYTF. DNA of the CDR3: TGTGCCAGCCGGGAGGGCGGACGGTTAGCTAACTATGGCTACACCTTC.